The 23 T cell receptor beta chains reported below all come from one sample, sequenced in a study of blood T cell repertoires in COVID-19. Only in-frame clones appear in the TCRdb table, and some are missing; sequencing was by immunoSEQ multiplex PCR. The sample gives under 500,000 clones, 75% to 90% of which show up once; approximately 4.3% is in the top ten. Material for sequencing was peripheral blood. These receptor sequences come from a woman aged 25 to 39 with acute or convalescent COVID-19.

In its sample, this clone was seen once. The CDR3 DNA reads as TGTGCCAGCAGACAGGGACAGTCAAATACGCAGTATTTT. As protein: CASRQGQSNTQYF. The chain combines TRBV12-3 or TRBV12-4 with TRBJ2-3; 7 bases are shared with TRBD1. After removal of 6 bases from V and 7 bases from J, the junction contained 7 bases not matched to a gene. This CDR3 has 13 amino acids.

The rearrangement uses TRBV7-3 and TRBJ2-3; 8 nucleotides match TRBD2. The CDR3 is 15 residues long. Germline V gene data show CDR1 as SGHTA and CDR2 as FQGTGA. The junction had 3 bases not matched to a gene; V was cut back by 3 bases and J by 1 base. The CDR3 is CASSFSGVGTDTQYF. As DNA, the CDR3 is TGTGCCAGCAGCTTTAGCGGGGTCGGCACAGATACGCAGTATTTT.

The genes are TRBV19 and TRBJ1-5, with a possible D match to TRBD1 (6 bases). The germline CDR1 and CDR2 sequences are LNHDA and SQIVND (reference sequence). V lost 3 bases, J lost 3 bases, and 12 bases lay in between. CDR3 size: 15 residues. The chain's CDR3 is CASSIGGAHNQPQHF. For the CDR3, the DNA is TGTGCCAGTAGTATTGGGGGGGCCCACAATCAGCCCCAGCATTTT.

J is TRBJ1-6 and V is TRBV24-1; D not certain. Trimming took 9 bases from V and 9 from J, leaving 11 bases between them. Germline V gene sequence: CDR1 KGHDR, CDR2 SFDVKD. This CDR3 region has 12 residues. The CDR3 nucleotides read TGTGCCACCGGTTTCGTAGCTTCACCCCTCCACTTT. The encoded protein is CATGFVASPLHF.

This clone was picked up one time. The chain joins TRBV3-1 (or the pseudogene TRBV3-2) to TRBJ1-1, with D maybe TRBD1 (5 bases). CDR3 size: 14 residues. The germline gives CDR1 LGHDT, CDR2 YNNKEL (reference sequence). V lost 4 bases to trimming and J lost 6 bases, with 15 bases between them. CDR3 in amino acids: CASSPLGADAEAFF. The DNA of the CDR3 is TGTGCCAGCAGCCCTTTAGGGGCGGACGCTGAAGCTTTCTTT.

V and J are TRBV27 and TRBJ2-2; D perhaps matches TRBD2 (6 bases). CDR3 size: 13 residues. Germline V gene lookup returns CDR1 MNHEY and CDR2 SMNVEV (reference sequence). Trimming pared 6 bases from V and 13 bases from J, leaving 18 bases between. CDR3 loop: CASSLIEEGRLFF. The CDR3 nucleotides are TGTGCCAGCAGCCTTATCGAGGAGGGTCGGCTGTTTTTT.

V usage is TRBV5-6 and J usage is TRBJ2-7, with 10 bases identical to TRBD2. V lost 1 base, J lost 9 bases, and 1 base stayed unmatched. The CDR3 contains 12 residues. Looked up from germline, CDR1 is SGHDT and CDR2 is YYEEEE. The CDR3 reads CASSLSSGGQYF. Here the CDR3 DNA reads TGTGCCAGCAGCTTGTCTAGCGGGGGGCAGTACTTC.

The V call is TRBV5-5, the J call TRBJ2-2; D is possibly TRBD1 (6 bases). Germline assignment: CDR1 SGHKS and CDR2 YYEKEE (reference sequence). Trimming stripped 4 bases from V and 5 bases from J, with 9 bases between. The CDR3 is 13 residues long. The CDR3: CASSQGTTGELFF. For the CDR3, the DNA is TGTGCCAGCAGCCAAGGGACAACCGGGGAGCTGTTTTTT.

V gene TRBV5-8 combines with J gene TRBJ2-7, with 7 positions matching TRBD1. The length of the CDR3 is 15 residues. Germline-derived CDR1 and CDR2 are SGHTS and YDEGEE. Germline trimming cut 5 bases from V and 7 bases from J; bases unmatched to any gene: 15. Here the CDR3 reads CASSPIGAGGNEQYF. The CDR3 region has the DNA TGTGCCAGCAGTCCTATCGGGGCAGGGGGAAATGAGCAGTACTTC.

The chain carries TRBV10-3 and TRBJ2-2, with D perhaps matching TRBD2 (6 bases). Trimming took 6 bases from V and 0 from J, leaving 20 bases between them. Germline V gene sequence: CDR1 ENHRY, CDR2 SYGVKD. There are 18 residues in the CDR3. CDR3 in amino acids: CAISDIIADASNTGELFF. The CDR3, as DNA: TGTGCCATCAGCGACATAATAGCGGACGCTTCGAACACCGGGGAGCTGTTTTTT.

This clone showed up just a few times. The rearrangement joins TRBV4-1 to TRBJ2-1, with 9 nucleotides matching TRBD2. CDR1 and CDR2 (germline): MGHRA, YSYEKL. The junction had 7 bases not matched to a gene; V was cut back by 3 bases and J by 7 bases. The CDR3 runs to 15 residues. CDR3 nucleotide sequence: TGCGCCAGCAGCCACCTTCCCAGCGGGGGGAATGAGCAGTTCTTC. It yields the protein CASSHLPSGGNEQFF.

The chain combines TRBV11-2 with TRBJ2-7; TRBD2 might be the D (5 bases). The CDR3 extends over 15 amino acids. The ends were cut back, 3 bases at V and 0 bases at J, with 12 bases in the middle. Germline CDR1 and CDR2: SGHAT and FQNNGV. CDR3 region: CASSFGLAGSYEQYF. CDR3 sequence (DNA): TGTGCCAGCAGCTTTGGACTCGCGGGCTCCTACGAGCAGTACTTC.

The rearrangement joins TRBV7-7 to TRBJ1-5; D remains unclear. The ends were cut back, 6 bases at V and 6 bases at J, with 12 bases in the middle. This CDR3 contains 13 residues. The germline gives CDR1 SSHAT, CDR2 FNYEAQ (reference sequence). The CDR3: CASSVAHGQPQHF. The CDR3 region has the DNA TGTGCCAGCAGTGTGGCCCATGGTCAGCCCCAGCATTTT. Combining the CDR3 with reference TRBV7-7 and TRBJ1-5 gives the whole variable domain GAGVSQSPRYKVTKRGQDVTLRCDPISSHATLYWYQQALGQGPEFLTYFNYEAQPDKSGLPSDRFSAERPEGSISTLTIQRTEQRDSAMYRCASSVAHGQPQHFGDGTRLSIL.

The CDR3 loop reads CASADRSSDGYTF. In DNA, the CDR3 is TGTGCCAGTGCAGACAGGTCCAGCGATGGCTACACCTTC. The chain has TRBV19 and TRBJ1-2; D may be TRBD1 (6 bases). This CDR3 region has 13 residues. Germline V lookup: CDR1 LNHDA, CDR2 SQIVND (reference sequence). The germline V and J ends were trimmed by 8 bases and 6 bases, with 16 bases remaining between them.

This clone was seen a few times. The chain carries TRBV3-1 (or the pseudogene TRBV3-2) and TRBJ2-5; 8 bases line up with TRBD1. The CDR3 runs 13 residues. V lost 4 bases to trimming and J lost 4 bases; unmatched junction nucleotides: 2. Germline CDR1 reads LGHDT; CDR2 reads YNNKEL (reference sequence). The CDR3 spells CASSPTGGETQYF. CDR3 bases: TGTGCCAGCAGCCCAACAGGGGGAGAGACCCAGTACTTC.

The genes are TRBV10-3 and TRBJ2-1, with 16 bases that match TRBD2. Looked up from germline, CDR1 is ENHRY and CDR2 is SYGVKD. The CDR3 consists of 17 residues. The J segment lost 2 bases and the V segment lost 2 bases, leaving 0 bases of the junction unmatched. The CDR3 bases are TGTGCCATCAGTGAGGGGACTAGCGGGGGGGCCTACAATGAGCAGTTCTTC. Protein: CAISEGTSGGAYNEQFF.

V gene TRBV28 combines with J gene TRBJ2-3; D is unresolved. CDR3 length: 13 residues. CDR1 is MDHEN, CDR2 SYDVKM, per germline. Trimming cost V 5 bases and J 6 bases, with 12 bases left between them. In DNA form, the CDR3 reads TGTGCCAGCAGTCGCGACACGCCGGATACGCAGTATTTT. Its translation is CASSRDTPDTQYF.

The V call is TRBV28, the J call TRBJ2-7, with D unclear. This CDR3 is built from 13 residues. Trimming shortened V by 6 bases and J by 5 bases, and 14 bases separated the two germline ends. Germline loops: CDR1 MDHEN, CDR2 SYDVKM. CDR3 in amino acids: CASRPVVVDEQYF. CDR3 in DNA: TGTGCCAGCAGACCGGTAGTAGTGGACGAGCAGTACTTC.

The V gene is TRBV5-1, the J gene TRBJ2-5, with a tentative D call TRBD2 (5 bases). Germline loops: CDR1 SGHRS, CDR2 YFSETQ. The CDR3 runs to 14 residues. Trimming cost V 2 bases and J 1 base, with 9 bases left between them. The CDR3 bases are TGCGCCAGCAGCTTCAGAGAGGGCCAAGAGACCCAGTACTTC. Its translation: CASSFREGQETQYF.

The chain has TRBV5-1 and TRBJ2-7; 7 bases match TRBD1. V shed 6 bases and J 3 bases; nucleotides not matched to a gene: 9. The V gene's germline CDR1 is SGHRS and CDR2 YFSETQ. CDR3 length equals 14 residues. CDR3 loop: CASKGGPDLYEQYF. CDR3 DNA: TGCGCCAGCAAAGGGGGCCCAGACCTCTACGAGCAGTACTTC.

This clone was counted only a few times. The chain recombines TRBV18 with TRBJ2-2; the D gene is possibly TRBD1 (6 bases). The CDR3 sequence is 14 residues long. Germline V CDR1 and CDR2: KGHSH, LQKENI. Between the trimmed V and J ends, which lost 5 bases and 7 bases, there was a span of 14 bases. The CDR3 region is CASSSTGNLGELFF. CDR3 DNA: TGTGCCAGCTCATCCACAGGGAATCTCGGGGAGCTGTTTTTT.

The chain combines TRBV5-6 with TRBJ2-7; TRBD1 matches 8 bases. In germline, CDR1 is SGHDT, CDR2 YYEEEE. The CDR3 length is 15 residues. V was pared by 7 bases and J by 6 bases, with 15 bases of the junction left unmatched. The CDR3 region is CASSPELTGVREQYF. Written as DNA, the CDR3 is TGTGCCAGCTCCCCCGAGTTGACAGGGGTTCGCGAGCAGTACTTC.

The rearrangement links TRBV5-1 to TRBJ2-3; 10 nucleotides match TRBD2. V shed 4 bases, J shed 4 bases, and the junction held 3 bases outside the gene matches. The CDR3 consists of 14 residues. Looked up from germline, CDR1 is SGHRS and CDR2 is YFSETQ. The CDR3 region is CASSHGLAADTQYF. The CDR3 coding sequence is TGCGCCAGCAGCCATGGACTAGCGGCAGATACGCAGTATTTT.